Reported below is one T cell receptor beta chain. This entry belongs to a study of blood T cell repertoires in COVID-19. Study processing details: Reference gene primer amplification yielded estimated nucleated cell counts. Sequencing used immunoSEQ multiplex PCR; TCRdb keeps in-frame clones, though not all of them. The V and J calls and clone size were taken over from that table, and D and trimming were inferred from the DNA. The table has approximately 150,000 clones, 93% seen once; the top ten hold around 2%. The CDR3 covers 12 residues. The germline V gene encodes CDR1 LGHDT and CDR2 YNNKEL (reference sequence). J was trimmed by 11 bases and V by 5 bases; bases with no gene match: 7.

This rearrangement joins TRBV3-1 (or the pseudogene TRBV3-2) to TRBJ1-1, with 8 positions matching TRBD1. Sequenced sample: peripheral blood. The TCR comes from a woman aged 60-75 years with COVID-19, enrolled during active disease. CDR3 sequence: CASSADRGGAFF. The DNA for the CDR3 is TGTGCCAGCAGCGCAGACAGGGGTGGTGCTTTCTTT.